This T cell receptor beta chain was sequenced in a study of shared clonotypes between healthy human individuals. From germline, CDR1 is SGHAT and CDR2 FQNNGV. The CDR3 totals 12 residues. Trimming shortened V by 2 bases and J by 5 bases, and 7 bases separated the two germline ends. The authors divided CD4+ cells into CD45RA+ naive and CD45RA-negative memory subsets. Using immunoSEQ multiplex PCR, the repertoire was profiled, and TCRdb retains in-frame clones only, with some absent. The table has about a million clones, 70% to 85% seen once. This clonotype originated in a man aged 18 to 30 in good health. V usage is TRBV11-2 and J usage is TRBJ2-7; D is undetermined. What was sequenced was memory CD4+ T cells sorted from blood. Described subset: CD45RA-negative fraction. The CDR3 DNA is TGTGCCAGCAGCTTATCGTACCACGAGCAGTACTTC. Protein product: CASSLSYHEQYF. Using reference TRBV11-2 and TRBJ2-7 for the parts outside the CDR3, the full variable domain is EAGVAQSPRYKIIEKRQSVAFWCNPISGHATLYWYQQILGQGPKLLIQFQNNGVVDDSQLPKDRFSAERLKGVDSTLKIQPAKLEDSAVYLCASSLSYHEQYFGPGTRLTVT.